One T cell receptor (beta chain) is described in this entry. TCRdb's table, derived via immunoSEQ multiplex PCR, lists solely in-frame clones and lacks some. The profile shows 200,000 or so clones, approximately 92% of them singletons. The germline V gene has CDR1 LNHNV and CDR2 YYDKDF (reference sequence). This CDR3 spans 15 amino acids. V was shortened by 0 bases and J by 1 base, with 7 bases between the two germline ends. The sample comes from a study of T cell responses to AZD1222 COVID-19 vaccine. The sequencing used peripheral blood, collected on day 0 of AZD1222 vaccination. The source is an adult in good health. The chain uses TRBV15 and TRBJ1-3; TRBD1 is a possible D gene (6 bases). Written as DNA, the CDR3 is TGTGCCACCAGCAGAGATAGGGGGTCTGGAAACACCATATATTTT. Translated: CATSRDRGSGNTIYF. The variable domain in full, completed from reference TRBV15 and TRBJ1-3, reads DAMVIQNPRYQVTQFGKPVTLSCSQTLNHNVMYWYQQKSSQAPKLLFHYYDKDFNNEADTPDNFQSRRPNTSFCFLDIRSPGLGDTAMYLCATSRDRGSGNTIYFGEGSWLTVV.